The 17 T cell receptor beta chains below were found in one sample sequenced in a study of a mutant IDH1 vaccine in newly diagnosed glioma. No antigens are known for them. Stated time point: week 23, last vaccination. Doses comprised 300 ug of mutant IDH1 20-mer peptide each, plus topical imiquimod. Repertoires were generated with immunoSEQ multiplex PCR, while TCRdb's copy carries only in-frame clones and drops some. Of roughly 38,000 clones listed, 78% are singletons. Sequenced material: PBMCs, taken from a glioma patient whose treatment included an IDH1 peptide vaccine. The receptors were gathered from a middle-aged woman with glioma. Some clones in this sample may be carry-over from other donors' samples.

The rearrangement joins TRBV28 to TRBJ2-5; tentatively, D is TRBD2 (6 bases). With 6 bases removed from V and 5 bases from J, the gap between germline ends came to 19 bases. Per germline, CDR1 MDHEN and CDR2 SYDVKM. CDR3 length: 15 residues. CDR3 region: CASSADGAAGETQYF. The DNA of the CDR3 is TGTGCCAGCAGCGCTGACGGGGCGGCGGGGGAGACCCAGTACTTC.

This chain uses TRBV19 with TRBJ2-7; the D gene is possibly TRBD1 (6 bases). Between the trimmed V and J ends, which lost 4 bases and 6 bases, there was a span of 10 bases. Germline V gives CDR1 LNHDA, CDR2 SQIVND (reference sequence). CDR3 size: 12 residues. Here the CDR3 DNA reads TGTGCCAGTAGTACGAGGGGGTTCGAGCAGTACTTC. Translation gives CASSTRGFEQYF. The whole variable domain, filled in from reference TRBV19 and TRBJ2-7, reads DGGITQSPKYLFRKEGQNVTLSCEQNLNHDAMYWYRQDPGQGLRLIYYSQIVNDFQKGDIAEGYSVSREKKESFPLTVTSAQKNPTAFYLCASSTRGFEQYFGPGTRLTVT.

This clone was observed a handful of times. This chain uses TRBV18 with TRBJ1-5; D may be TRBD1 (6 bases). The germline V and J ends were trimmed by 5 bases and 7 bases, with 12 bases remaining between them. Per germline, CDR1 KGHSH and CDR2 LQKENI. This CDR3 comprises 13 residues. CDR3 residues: CASSTGREQPQHF. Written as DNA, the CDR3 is TGTGCCAGCTCAACAGGGCGGGAGCAGCCCCAGCATTTT.

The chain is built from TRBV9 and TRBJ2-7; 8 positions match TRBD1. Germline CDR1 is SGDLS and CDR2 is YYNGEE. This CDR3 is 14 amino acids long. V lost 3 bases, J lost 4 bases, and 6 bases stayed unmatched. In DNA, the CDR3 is TGTGCCAGCAGCGCCGGGACAGGCGTTTACGAGCAGTACTTC. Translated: CASSAGTGVYEQYF.

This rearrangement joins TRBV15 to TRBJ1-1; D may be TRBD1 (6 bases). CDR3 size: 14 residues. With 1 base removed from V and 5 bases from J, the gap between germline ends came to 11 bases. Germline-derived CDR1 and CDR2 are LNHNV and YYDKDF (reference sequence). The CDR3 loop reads CATSRVGGMTEAFF. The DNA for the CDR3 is TGTGCCACCAGCAGAGTTGGGGGCATGACTGAAGCTTTCTTT.

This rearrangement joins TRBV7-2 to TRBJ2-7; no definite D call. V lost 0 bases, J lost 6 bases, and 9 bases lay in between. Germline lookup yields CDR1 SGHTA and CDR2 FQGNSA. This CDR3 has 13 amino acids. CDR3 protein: CASSLALGREQYF. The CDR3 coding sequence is TGTGCCAGCAGCTTAGCACTGGGCCGCGAGCAGTACTTC.

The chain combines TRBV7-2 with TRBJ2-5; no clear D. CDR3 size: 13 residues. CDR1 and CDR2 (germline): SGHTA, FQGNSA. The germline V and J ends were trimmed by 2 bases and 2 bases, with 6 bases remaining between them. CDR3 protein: CASSLMRQETQYF. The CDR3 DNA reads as TGTGCCAGCAGCTTAATGAGGCAAGAGACCCAGTACTTC.

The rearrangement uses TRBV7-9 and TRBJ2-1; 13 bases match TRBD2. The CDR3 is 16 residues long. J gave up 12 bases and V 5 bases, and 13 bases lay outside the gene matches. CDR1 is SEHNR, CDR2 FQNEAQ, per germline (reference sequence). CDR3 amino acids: CASSPRGGLAGERQFF. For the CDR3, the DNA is TGTGCCAGCAGCCCTAGGGGAGGACTAGCGGGGGAACGGCAGTTCTTC.

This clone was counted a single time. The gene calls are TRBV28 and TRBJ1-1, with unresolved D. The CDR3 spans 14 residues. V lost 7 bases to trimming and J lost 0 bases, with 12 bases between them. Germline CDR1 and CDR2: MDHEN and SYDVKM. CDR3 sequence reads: CASTPITVNTEAFF. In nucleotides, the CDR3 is TGTGCCAGCACACCCATAACTGTGAACACTGAAGCTTTCTTT.

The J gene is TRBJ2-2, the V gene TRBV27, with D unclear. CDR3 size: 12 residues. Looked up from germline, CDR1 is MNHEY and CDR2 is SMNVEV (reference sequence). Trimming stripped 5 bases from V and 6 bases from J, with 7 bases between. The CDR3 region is CASSKWSGELFF. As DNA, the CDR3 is TGTGCCAGCAGTAAATGGTCCGGGGAGCTGTTTTTT.

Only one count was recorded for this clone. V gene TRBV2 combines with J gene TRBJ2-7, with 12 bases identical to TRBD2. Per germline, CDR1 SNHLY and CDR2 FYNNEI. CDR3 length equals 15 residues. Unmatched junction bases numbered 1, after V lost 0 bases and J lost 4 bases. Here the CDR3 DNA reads TGTGCCAGCAGTGAAGCGCTAGCGGGAGGGTACGAGCAGTACTTC. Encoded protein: CASSEALAGGYEQYF.

The CDR3 here is CAMKGSYSTDTQYF. DNA of the CDR3: TGTGCCATGAAGGGGAGTTACTCCACAGATACGCAGTATTTT. This chain joins TRBV10-3 and TRBJ2-3; either TRBD1 or TRBD2 may supply D (5 bases each). Trimming left V 9 bases short and J 2 bases short, with 15 bases between. The CDR3 length is 14 residues. In germline, CDR1 is ENHRY, CDR2 SYGVKD.

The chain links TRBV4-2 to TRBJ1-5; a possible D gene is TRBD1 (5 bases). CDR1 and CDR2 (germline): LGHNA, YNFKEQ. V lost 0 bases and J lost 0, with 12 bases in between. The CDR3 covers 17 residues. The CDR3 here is CASSQEGDSGSNQPQHF. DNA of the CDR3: TGTGCCAGCAGCCAAGAAGGGGATAGTGGTAGCAATCAGCCCCAGCATTTT.

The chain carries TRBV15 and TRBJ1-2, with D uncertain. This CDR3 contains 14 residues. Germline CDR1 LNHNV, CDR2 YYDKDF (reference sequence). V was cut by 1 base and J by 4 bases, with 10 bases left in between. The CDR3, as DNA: TGTGCCACCAGCAGAGGGGCGGTTTTCTATGGCTACACCTTC. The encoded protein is CATSRGAVFYGYTF. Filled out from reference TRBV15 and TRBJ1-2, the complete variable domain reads DAMVIQNPRYQVTQFGKPVTLSCSQTLNHNVMYWYQQKSSQAPKLLFHYYDKDFNNEADTPDNFQSRRPNTSFCFLDIRSPGLGDTAMYLCATSRGAVFYGYTFGSGTRLTVV.

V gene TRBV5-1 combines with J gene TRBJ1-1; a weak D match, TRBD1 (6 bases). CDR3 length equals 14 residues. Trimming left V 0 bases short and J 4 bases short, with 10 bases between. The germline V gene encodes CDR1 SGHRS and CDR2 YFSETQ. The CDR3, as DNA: TGCGCCAGCAGCTTGGCAGGGGCCCTCACTGAAGCTTTCTTT. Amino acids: CASSLAGALTEAFF.

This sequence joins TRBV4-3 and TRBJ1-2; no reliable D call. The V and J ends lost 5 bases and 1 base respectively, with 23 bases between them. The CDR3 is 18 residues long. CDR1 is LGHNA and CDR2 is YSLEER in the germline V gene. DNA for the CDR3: TGCGCCAGCAGCACCTACAAAATTAACGCCATCCTTAACTATGGCTACACCTTC. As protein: CASSTYKINAILNYGYTF.

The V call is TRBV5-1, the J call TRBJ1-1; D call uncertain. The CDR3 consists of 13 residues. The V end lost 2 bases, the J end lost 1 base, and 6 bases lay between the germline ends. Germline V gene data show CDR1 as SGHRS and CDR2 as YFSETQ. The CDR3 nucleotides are TGCGCCAGCAGCTTTATCACGAACACTGAAGCTTTCTTT. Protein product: CASSFITNTEAFF.